This T cell receptor beta chain was identified in a study of T-cell reconstitution after alpha-beta-depleted transplantation in children. This clonotype occurred many times. Its antigen is undetermined. Unique molecular identifiers were incorporated when the TCRbeta library was constructed. A single record per CDR3 protein comes from TCRdb applying MiXCR to the PCR reads. This sample yields some 300,000 distinct CDR3 sequences, of which roughly 7.8% are seen a single time; approximately 9.1% belongs to the top ten. Trimming stripped 0 bases from V and 0 bases from J, with 9 bases between. The V gene's germline CDR1 is DFQATT and CDR2 SNEGSKA (reference sequence). The CDR3 has 15 amino acids. Study findings and constraints: T-cell counts and diversity at one year following transplant were attributed mainly to newly produced T cells.

The chain uses TRBV20-1 and TRBJ1-3; D gene ambiguous. The TCR comes from a female patient younger than 10 who had a stem cell transplant for Fanconi anemia, so the T cells may come from the graft donor. Sequencing was performed on peripheral blood, taken 360 days after TCRalphabeta/CD19-depleted stem cell transplant. CDR3 sequence reads: CSARDLAFSGNTIYF. The CDR3 nucleotides read TGCAGTGCTAGAGATCTAGCCTTCTCTGGAAACACCATATATTTT.